Sequencing of this T cell receptor beta chain was carried out in a study of shared T cell receptors in the human thymus. A note on this clone: Distinct nucleotide sequences in the sample also encode this CDR3.

Sequencing used immunoSEQ multiplex PCR; TCRdb keeps in-frame clones, though not all of them. This table has some 660,000 clones, 70% to 90% appearing once. CDR3 length: 14 amino acids. Trimming left V 4 bases short and J 7 bases short, with 11 bases between. The germline CDR1 and CDR2 sequences are MNHEY and SMNVEV (reference sequence). The same data also went into a second study, on human thymus T cells. This second report adds: Across thymic and blood repertoires, the usage of V and J genes appeared to be biased. Overlap was high between thymic repertoires from unrelated individuals, as reported in related research.

The V gene is TRBV27, the J gene TRBJ1-6; D remains unclear. Sequencing was done on a sample of thymocytes. This clonotype originated in a boy younger than two with a congenital heart defect. The CDR3 bases are TGTGCCAGCAGTTCACACGTTACAAATTCACCCCTCCACTTT. Translation gives CASSSHVTNSPLHF.